The next 9 T cell receptor beta chains were all read from a single sample in a study of control samples from healthy donors and cancer patients. Sequenced by immunoSEQ multiplex PCR; TCRdb stores in-frame clones only, minus some. The repertoire consists of tens of thousands of clones, with 84% occurring once and the leading ten covering about 3%. The sample comprised PBMCs. The receptors shown here come from a woman aged 45-60 years with lung cancer.

This clone has only a few counts. This chain links TRBV19 with TRBJ1-1; 10 bases line up with TRBD1. The germline V gene encodes CDR1 LNHDA and CDR2 SQIVND (reference sequence). The J segment lost 6 bases and the V segment lost 3 bases, leaving 4 bases of the junction unmatched. CDR3 size: 14 residues. CDR3 sequence reads: CASSMGTGVAEAFF. In nucleotides, the CDR3 is TGTGCCAGTAGTATGGGGACAGGGGTTGCTGAAGCTTTCTTT.

This clone turned up a few times. The CDR3 loop reads CASSSNFGEKLFF. The CDR3 DNA reads TGTGCCAGCAGCTCGAACTTTGGCGAAAAACTGTTTTTT. The chain is built from TRBV7-3 and TRBJ1-4; no firm D call. Deletions cut 4 bases from V and 8 bases from J, with 11 bases between. This CDR3 contains 13 residues. In germline, CDR1 is SGHTA, CDR2 FQGTGA.

The rearrangement links TRBV7-9 to TRBJ1-3; 8 nucleotides line up with TRBD1. CDR1 is SEHNR, CDR2 FQNEAQ, per germline (reference sequence). J gave up 3 bases and V 5 bases, and 3 bases lay outside the gene matches. The CDR3 length is 14 residues. This CDR3 reads CASSRQGFGNTIYF. The CDR3 DNA sequence: TGTGCCAGCAGCCGACAGGGGTTTGGAAACACCATATATTTT.

This clone was observed once. The J gene is TRBJ1-2, the V gene TRBV10-3; a weak D match, TRBD1 (5 bases). CDR3 length: 14 amino acids. CDR1 is ENHRY, CDR2 SYGVKD, per germline. Trimming took off 3 bases at V and 7 bases at J, with 15 bases between the two ends. The chain's CDR3 is CAISEGGDGRGYTF. The DNA of the CDR3 is TGTGCCATCAGTGAAGGTGGGGACGGTCGTGGCTACACCTTC.

This chain links TRBV11-3 with TRBJ1-4, with a possible D match to TRBD1 (5 bases). The CDR3 is 19 residues long. Germline loops: CDR1 SGHNT, CDR2 YENEEA. The V and J ends lost 5 bases and 2 bases respectively, with 24 bases between them. The DNA for the CDR3 is TGTGCCAGCAGCGATTTTTTCGGGACCGGATTTGCGACTAATGAAAAACTGTTTTTT. Its translation is CASSDFFGTGFATNEKLFF.

The J gene is TRBJ2-5, the V gene TRBV4-3; D unresolved. The length of the CDR3 is 14 residues. Between the trimmed V and J ends, which lost 4 bases and 5 bases, there was a span of 14 bases. CDR1 is LGHNA and CDR2 is YSLEER in the germline V gene. The DNA for the CDR3 is TGCGCCAGCAGCCTTGACCTTGGGCGGGAGACCCAGTACTTC. Its translation is CASSLDLGRETQYF.

The V and J genes are TRBV5-1 and TRBJ2-2; TRBD1 matches 8 bases. This CDR3 is 16 amino acids long. V gave up 0 bases and J gave up 1 base; unmatched junction bases: 2. Germline-derived CDR1 and CDR2 are SGHRS and YFSETQ. For the CDR3, the DNA is TGCGCCAGCAGCTTGGGGACAGGGTTGAACACCGGGGAGCTGTTTTTT. Translation: CASSLGTGLNTGELFF.

J is TRBJ1-5 and V is TRBV6-5, with D possibly matching TRBD1 (5 bases). The V gene lost 9 bases and the J gene lost 0 bases, with 15 bases spanning the gap. Germline V gene sequence: CDR1 MNHEY, CDR2 SVGAGI. The CDR3 is 15 amino acids. CDR3 residues: CARDNRQNSNQPQHF. Written as DNA, the CDR3 is TGTGCCAGGGACAACCGCCAAAATAGCAATCAGCCCCAGCATTTT.

This chain links TRBV4-2 with TRBJ1-3, with D unresolved. This CDR3 comprises 11 residues. The V and J ends lost 5 bases and 4 bases respectively, with 3 bases between them. Germline V gene data show CDR1 as LGHNA and CDR2 as YNFKEQ. This CDR3 is CASSFGNTIYF. The CDR3 coding sequence is TGTGCCAGCAGCTTCGGAAACACCATATATTTT.